One and the same sample provided the 5 T cell receptor beta chains below, sequenced in a study of CD8 T cells in ankylosing spondylitis. TCRdb processed the 5' RACE reads anew with MiXCR; each CDR3 protein has one entry. The profile covers 36,000 or so distinct CDR3 sequences, with about 10% appearing a single time and roughly a fifth taken by the ten largest. The sample consisted of synovial fluid, either unsorted or a sorted T cell fraction (not recorded which). All receptors come from a male donor with ankylosing spondylitis.

V gene TRBV4-1 combines with J gene TRBJ2-1; 7 bases line up with TRBD2. J lost 4 bases, V lost 0 bases, and 6 bases had no gene match. The germline CDR1 and CDR2 sequences are MGHRA and YSYEKL. This CDR3 is 16 amino acids long. CDR3 region: CASSQEEEAGYNEQFF. Written as DNA, the CDR3 is TGCGCCAGCAGCCAAGAGGAGGAAGCGGGATACAATGAGCAGTTCTTC.

This clonotype was seen ten or more times. The CDR3 sequence: CASSYSELSSNQPQHF. The CDR3 bases are TGTGCCAGCAGTTACTCGGAGCTATCTAGCAATCAGCCCCAGCATTTT. The chain employs TRBV6-2 or TRBV6-3 and TRBJ1-5; D is uncertain. Germline V gene data show CDR1 as MNHEY and CDR2 as SVGEGT. Deletions cut 0 bases from V and 0 bases from J, with 9 bases between. This CDR3 spans 16 amino acids.

This clonotype has a count of ten or more. The genes are TRBV7-9 and TRBJ1-4; perhaps TRBD1 as D (5 bases). The CDR3 contains 15 residues. V gave up 6 bases and J gave up 5 bases, with 16 bases separating them. The V gene's germline CDR1 is SEHNR and CDR2 FQNEAQ (reference sequence). The CDR3 spells CASRSAGTANEKLFF. The CDR3 region has the DNA TGTGCCAGCAGATCGGCCGGGACTGCGAATGAAAAACTGTTTTTT.

The CDR3 here is CASRTTGQVDSYEQYF. The CDR3 DNA reads TGTGCCAGCAGGACTACCGGACAGGTCGACTCCTACGAGCAGTACTTC. The rearrangement links TRBV28 to TRBJ2-7; 7 bases align to TRBD1. The CDR3 is 16 amino acids. Germline loops: CDR1 MDHEN, CDR2 SYDVKM. V shed 6 bases and J 0 bases; nucleotides not matched to a gene: 11.

This clonotype has a handful of counts. This chain links TRBV3-1 with TRBJ1-4; D not resolved. V was pared by 0 bases and J by 8 bases, with 7 bases between. Germline V gene sequence: CDR1 LGHDT, CDR2 YNNKEL (reference sequence). CDR3 length: 13 amino acids. The CDR3 spells CASSQEGVEKLFF. In DNA, the CDR3 is TGTGCCAGCAGCCAAGAAGGAGTAGAAAAACTGTTTTTT.